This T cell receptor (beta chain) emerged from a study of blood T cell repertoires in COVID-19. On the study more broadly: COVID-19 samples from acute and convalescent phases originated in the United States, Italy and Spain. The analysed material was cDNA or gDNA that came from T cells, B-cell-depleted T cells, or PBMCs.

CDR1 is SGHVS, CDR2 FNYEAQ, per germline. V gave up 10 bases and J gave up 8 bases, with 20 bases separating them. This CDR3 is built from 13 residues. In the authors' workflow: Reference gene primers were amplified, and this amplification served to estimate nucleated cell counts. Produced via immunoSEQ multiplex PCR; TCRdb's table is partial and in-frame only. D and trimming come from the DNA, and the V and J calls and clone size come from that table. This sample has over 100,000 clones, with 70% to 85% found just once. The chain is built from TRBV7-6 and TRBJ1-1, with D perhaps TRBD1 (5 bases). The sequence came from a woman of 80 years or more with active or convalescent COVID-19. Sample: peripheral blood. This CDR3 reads CATQAWEGLEAFF. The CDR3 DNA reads TGTGCCACCCAAGCTTGGGAGGGGTTGGAAGCTTTCTTT.